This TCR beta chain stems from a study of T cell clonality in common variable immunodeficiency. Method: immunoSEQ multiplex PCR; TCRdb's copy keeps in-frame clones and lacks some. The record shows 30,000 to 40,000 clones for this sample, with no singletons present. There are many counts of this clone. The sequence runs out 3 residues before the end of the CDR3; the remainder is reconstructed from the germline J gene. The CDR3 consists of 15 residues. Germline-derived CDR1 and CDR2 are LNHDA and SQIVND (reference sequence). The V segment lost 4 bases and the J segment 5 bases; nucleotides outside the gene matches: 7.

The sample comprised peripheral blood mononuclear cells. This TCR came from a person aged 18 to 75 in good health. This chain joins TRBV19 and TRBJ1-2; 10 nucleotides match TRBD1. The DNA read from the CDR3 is TGTGCCAGTAGTACCTTCGACAGGGGGCTTTATGGC. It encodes CASSTFDRGLYG. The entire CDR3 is CASSTFDRGLYGYTF.